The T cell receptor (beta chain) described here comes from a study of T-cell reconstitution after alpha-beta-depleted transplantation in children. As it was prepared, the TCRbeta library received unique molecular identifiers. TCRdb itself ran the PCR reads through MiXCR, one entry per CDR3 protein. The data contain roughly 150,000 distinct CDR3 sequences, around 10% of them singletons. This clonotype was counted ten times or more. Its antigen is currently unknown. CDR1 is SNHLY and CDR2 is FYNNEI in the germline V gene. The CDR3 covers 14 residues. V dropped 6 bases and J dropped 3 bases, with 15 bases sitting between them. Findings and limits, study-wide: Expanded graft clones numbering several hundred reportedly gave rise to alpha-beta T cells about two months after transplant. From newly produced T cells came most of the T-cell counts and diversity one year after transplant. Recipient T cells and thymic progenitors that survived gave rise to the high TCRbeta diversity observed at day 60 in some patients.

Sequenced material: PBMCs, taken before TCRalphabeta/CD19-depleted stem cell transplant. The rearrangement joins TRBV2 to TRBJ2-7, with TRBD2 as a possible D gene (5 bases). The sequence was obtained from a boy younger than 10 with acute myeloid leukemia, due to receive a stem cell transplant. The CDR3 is CASSPRWRNYEQYF. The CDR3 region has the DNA TGTGCCAGCAGCCCCCGCTGGAGGAACTACGAGCAGTACTTC.